This T cell receptor beta chain is from a study of blood T cell repertoires in COVID-19. Study-level background: The United States, Italy and Spain provided the acute and convalescent COVID-19 samples.

The data were produced by immunoSEQ multiplex PCR, yet TCRdb's version contains in-frame clones alone and is incomplete. The sample carries approximately 300,000 clones, 92% recorded once. Clinical history reported by participants formed the basis on which cohorts were assigned. The CDR3 length is 15 residues. Unmatched junction bases numbered 7, after V lost 4 bases and J lost 6 bases. CDR1 LGHDT and CDR2 YNNKEL come from the germline V gene (reference sequence). The TCR was taken from a woman in her 30s who had recovered from COVID-19. J is TRBJ2-3 and V is TRBV3-1 (or the pseudogene TRBV3-2); 10 nucleotides line up with TRBD1. The sample consisted of PBMCs or T cells enriched from blood (not recorded which). The CDR3 spells CASSPTGGDGDTQYF. CDR3 nucleotide sequence: TGTGCCAGCAGCCCGACAGGGGGCGACGGGGATACGCAGTATTTT.